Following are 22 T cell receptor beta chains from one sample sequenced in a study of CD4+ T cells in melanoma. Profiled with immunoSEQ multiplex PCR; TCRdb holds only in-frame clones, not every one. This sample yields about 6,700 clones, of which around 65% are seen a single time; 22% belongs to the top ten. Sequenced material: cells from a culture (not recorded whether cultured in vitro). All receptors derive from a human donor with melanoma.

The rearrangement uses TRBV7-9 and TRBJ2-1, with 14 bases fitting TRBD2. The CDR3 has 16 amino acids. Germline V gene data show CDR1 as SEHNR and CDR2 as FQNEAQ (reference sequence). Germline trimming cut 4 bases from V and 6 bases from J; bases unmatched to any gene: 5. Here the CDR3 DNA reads TGTGCCAGCAGCTCATCGGGACTAGCGGGGGTCAATGAGCAGTTCTTC. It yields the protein CASSSSGLAGVNEQFF.

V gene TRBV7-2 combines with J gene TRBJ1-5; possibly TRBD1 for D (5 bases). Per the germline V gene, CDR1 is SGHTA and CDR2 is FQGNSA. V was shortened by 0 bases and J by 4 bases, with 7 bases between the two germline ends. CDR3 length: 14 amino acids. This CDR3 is CASSLAAGNQPQHF. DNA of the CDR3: TGTGCCAGCAGCTTAGCGGCAGGGAATCAGCCCCAGCATTTT.

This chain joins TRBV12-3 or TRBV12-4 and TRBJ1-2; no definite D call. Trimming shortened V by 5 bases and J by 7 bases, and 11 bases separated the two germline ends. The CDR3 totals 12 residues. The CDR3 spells CASSLRLFGYTF. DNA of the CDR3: TGTGCCAGCAGTCTGAGGCTGTTTGGCTACACCTTC.

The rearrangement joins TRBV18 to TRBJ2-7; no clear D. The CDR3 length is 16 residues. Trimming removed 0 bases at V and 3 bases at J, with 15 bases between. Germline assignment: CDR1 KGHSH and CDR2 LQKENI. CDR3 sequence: CASSPPGSGSLYEQYF. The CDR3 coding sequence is TGTGCCAGCTCACCACCCGGTAGTGGCTCCCTCTACGAGCAGTACTTC.

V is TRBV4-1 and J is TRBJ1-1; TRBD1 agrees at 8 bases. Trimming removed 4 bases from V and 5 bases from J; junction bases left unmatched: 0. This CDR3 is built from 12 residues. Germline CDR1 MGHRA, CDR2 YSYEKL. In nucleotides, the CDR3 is TGCGCCAGCAGCCGACAGGGGACTGAAGCTTTCTTT. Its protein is CASSRQGTEAFF.

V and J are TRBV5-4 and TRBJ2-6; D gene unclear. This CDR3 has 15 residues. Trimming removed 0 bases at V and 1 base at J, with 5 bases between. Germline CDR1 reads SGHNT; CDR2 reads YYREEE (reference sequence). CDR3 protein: CASSLAGSGANVLTF. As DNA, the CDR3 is TGTGCCAGCAGCTTGGCCGGGTCTGGGGCCAACGTCCTGACTTTC.

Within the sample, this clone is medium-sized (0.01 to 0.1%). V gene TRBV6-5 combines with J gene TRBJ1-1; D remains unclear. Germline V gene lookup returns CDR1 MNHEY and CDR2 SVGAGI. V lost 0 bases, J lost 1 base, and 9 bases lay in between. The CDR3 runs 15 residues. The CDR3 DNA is TGTGCCAGCAGTTACTCCCCACGGTCGAACACTGAAGCTTTCTTT. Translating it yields CASSYSPRSNTEAFF.

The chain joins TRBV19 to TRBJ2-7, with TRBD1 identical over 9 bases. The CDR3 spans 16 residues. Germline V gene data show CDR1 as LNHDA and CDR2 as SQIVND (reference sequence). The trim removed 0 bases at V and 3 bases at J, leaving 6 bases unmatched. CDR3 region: CASSIDFGTGLYEQYF. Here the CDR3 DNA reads TGTGCCAGTAGTATAGACTTCGGGACAGGGCTCTACGAGCAGTACTTC.

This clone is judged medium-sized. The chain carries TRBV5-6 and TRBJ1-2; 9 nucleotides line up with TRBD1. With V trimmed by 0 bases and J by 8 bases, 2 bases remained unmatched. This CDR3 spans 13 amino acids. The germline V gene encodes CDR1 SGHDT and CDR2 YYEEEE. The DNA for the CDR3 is TGTGCCAGCAGCTTGGGGACAGGGGAAGGCTACACCTTC. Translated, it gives CASSLGTGEGYTF.

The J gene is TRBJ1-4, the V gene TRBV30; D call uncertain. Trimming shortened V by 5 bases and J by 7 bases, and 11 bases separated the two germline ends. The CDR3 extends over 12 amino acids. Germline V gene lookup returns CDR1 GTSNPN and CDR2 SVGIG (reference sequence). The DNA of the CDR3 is TGTGCCTGGGCCGTGGTGGGTGAAAAACTGTTTTTT. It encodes CAWAVVGEKLFF. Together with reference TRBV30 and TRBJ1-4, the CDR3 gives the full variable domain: SQTIHQWPATLVQPVGSPLSLECTVEGTSNPNLYWYRQAAGRGLQLLFYSVGIGQISSEVPQNLSASRPQDRQFILSSKKLLLSDSGFYLCAWAVVGEKLFFGSGTQLSVL.

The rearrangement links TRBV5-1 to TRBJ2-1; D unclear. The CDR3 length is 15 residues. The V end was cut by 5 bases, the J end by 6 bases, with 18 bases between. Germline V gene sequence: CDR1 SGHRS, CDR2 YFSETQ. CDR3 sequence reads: CASRYKEVWSNEQFF. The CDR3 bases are TGCGCCAGCAGGTACAAGGAAGTGTGGAGCAATGAGCAGTTCTTC.

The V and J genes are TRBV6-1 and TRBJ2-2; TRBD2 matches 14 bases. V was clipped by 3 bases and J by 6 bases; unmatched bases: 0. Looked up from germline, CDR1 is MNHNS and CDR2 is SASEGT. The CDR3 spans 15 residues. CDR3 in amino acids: CASSETSGGAGELFF. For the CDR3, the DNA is TGTGCCAGCAGTGAGACTAGCGGGGGGGCCGGGGAGCTGTTTTTT.

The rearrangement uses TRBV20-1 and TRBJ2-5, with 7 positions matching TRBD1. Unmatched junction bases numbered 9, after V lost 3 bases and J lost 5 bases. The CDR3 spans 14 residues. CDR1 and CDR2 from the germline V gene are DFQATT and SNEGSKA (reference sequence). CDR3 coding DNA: TGCAGTGCTAGTTCGACAGGGTCCCGGGAGACCCAGTACTTC. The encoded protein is CSASSTGSRETQYF.

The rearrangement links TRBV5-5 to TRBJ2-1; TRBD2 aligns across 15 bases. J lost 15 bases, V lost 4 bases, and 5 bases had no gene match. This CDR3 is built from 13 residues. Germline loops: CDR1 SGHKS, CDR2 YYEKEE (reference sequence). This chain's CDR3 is CASSTGLAGGWFF. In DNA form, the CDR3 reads TGTGCCAGCAGCACTGGACTAGCGGGGGGGTGGTTCTTC.

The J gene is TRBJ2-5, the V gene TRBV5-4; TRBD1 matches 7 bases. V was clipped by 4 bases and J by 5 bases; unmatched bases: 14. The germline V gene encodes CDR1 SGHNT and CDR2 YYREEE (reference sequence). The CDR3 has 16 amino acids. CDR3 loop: CASSLASRQGWETQYF. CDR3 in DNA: TGTGCCAGCAGCCTAGCCTCACGACAGGGCTGGGAGACCCAGTACTTC.

CDR3 sequence reads: CASRDRGGRYNEQFF. The DNA of the CDR3 is TGTGCCAGCAGGGATAGGGGGGGCAGGTACAATGAGCAGTTCTTC. The V gene is TRBV2, the J gene TRBJ2-1, with D possibly TRBD2 on 7 matching bases. Germline lookup yields CDR1 SNHLY and CDR2 FYNNEI. The CDR3 is 15 amino acids. Trimming left V 6 bases short and J 4 bases short, with 16 bases between.

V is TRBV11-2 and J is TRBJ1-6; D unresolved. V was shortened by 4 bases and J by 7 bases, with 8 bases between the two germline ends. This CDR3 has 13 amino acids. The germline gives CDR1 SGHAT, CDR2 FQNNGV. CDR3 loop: CASSSRANSPLHF. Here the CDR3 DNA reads TGTGCCAGCAGCTCCCGGGCCAATTCACCCCTCCACTTT.

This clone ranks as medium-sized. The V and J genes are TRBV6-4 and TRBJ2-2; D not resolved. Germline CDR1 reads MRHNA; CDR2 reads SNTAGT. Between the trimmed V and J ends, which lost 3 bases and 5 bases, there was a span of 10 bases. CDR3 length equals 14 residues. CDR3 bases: TGTGCCAGCAGTGAGGGTTCGGAAACCGGGGAGCTGTTTTTT. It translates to CASSEGSETGELFF.

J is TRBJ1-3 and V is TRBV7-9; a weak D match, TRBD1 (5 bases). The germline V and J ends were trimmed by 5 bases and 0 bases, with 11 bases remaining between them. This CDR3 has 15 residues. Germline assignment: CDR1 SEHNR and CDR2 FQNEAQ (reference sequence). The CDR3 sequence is CASSRDYSSGNTIYF. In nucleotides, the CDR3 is TGTGCCAGCAGCAGGGACTACAGCTCTGGAAACACCATATATTTT.

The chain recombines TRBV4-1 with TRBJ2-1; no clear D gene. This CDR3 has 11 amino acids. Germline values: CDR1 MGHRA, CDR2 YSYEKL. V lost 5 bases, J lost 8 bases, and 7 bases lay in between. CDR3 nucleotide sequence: TGCGCCAGCAGCGACGGAGATGAGCAGTTCTTC. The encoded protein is CASSDGDEQFF.

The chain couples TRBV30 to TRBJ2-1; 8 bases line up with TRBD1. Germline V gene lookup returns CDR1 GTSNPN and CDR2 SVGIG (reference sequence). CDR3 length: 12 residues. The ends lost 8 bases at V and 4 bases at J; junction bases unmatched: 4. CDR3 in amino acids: CAGRQGYNEQFF. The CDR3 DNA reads TGTGCCGGCCGACAGGGGTACAATGAGCAGTTCTTC.

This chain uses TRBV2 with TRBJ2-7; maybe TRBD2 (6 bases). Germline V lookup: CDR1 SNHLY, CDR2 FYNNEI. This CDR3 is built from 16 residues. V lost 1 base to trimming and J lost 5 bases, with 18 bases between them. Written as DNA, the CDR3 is TGTGCCAGCAGTGAAGAATGGTGGCGGGGAGTGAACGAGCAGTACTTC. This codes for CASSEEWWRGVNEQYF.